This entry is about one T cell receptor beta chain. Its antigen remains unknown. This sample was taken from a study of regulatory T cells in long-lasting Graves disease. General study points: Among the persistent patients, 2,500 to 3,000 public clonotypes were shared, more than the roughly 900 shared among new patients. Favoring TRBV28, TRBJ1-2 and TRBJ2-5 was a feature seen in persistent disease.

Researchers made TCR beta libraries by using iRepertoire HTBI primers and running Arm-PCR on CDR3 regions. Per the study methods: In the combined samples, roughly 62 TRBV and 14 TRBJ segments were identified. TCRdb reprocessed the multiplex PCR reads via MiXCR and lists one record per CDR3 protein. V and J calls and clone size were set by TCRdb, not the authors. The table has some 340,000 distinct CDR3 sequences, roughly 25% seen once. Trimming cost V 5 bases and J 4 bases; bases outside gene matches: 4. The CDR3 loop spans 14 amino acids. Germline V gene lookup returns CDR1 MDHEN and CDR2 SYDVKM. As for time point: persistent/refractory GD, antithyroid drugs over 5 years with positive TRAb. PBMCs provided the RNA from which the TCR library was made. It was American Thyroid Association guidelines that determined Graves' disease diagnosis.

Sequencing used peripheral blood mononuclear cells (PBMCs), obtained when the disease was refractory, from a patient treated with antithyroid drugs. The chain links TRBV28 to TRBJ2-5; 10 nucleotides align to TRBD1. This sequence was found in a woman in her thirties or forties with Graves disease. Here the CDR3 reads CASSRQGAGETQYF. DNA for the CDR3: TGTGCCAGCAGTCGACAGGGGGCGGGAGAGACCCAGTACTTC.